Reported below is one T cell receptor beta chain. Its antigen specificity is not known. No much larger clone exists at a distance of one base, and base qualities are not known. V was cut back by 2 bases and J by 2 bases, leaving a gap of 12 bases between them. CDR1 and CDR2 (KGHSY, FQNENV) derive from the germline V gene. Taken from cysteine to phenylalanine, the CDR3 has 15 residues. Only the CDR3 DNA stays, 45 bases, in frame from base 1. Preparation of the library involved the immunoSEQ multiplex PCR assay. For the multiplex PCR, a mixture combining 60 forward primers for TCR Vbeta segments and 13 reverse primers for TCR Jbeta segments was used. The CDR3 region of rearranged TCR beta genes was amplified from genomic DNA by a multiplex PCR assay. The Illumina HiSeq System was used to sequence the amplified TCR beta libraries as 87-base-pair reads. As for how the authors treated the data: In a later analysis, around 80 million unique TCR beta chains were counted across the approximately 620 repertoires, and about 10 million of these chains were shared by at least two donors. Raw reads were error-corrected and collapsed into unique sequences by a nearest-neighbor algorithm in which closely related sequences were merged to remove PCR and sequencing errors. V, D and J gene segments were assigned by aligning CDR3 sequences to IMGT reference sequences. Each retained sequence needed at least a six-nucleotide match to both a V gene segment and a J gene segment. A rearrangement counted as productive if the CDR3 had no stop codons and remained in frame with V and J, and every other rearrangement counted as non-productive. CDR3 was defined by IMGT convention, running from the second conserved V-encoded cysteine to the conserved J-encoded phenylalanine. In an earlier analysis of more than 550 of the donors, sequences lacking an unambiguous match to a single V gene segment were excluded. An earlier analysis of just under 600 of the donors called V segments functional above 56.7% productive rearrangements and segregating when the between-donor standard deviation exceeded 5%. To diagnose cytomegalovirus status from the catalog of TCR beta chain sequences, a statistical classification framework was built. A later analysis assigned V and J genes by comparing TCR nucleotide sequences with IMGT/GENE-DB human TR gene sequences. In a later analysis, CDR3 sequences and most-parsimonious VDJ recombination scenarios were assigned using the TCRdist pipeline. In a later analysis, every TCR beta chain was defined by the combination of its CDR3 amino acid sequence and its V-gene family, and reads without a unique V-gene family were dropped. A later analysis removed several hundred highly shared, low-generation-probability nucleotide sequences to deal with suspected cross-contamination and a sequencing artifact. For each public chain, a later analysis derived a clonal expansion index from normalized ranks of inferred template counts within each repertoire. In a later analysis, generation probabilities were computed using a VDJ recombination model fitted to out-of-frame rearrangements, and the results were checked against IGoR. A later analysis scored TCR-TCR, TCR-HLA and TCR-CMV co-occurrence with hypergeometric tests, applying a repertoire-size bias correction to TCR pairs. In a later analysis, false discovery rates were estimated by permuting HLA or CMV assignments 20 times. In a later analysis, co-occurring TCRs were grouped using DBSCAN, and TCRdist sequence similarity was added for clustering within HLA-allele-positive subsets. Repertoires with fewer than 30,000 or more than 120,000 public chains, plus five repertoires with anomalous nucleotide sharing, were excluded from co-occurrence clustering. This is the immuneACCESS table as TCRdb keeps it, with only in-frame sequences that have V and J called. A part of the clones is gone; compared with another copy, unresolved V genes explain less than half, and the rest is unexplained. V and J calls and clone size are as listed in that table; D and trimming were resolved from the DNA. The sample table shows 150,000 to 200,000 clones, and 70% to 80% are seen once. The top ten clonotypes cover about 2% of the sample.

This sample stems from a study of cytomegalovirus exposure and HLA in healthy donors (dated by TCRdb to about 2017). Study-level background: An earlier analysis of around 600 of the donors reported 250 to 300 Gb of sequence data and 117 million unique TCR beta sequences from roughly 200 million T cells. Roughly 300 gigabases of sequencing data and roughly 81 million unique TCR sequences made up an early release that covered several hundred HLA-typed donors. Among the approximately 420 genotyped donors, around 81% belonged to the genetic ancestry cluster associated with self-reported Caucasian donors. The study aimed to test whether cataloging public T cell receptors could reveal signatures of past pathogen exposure. The T cell repertoires of about 700 subjects were profiled by immunosequencing and related to cytomegalovirus serostatus. In addition to the first cohort of roughly 670 subjects, a separate validation cohort of approximately 130 different subjects was used. The study combined high-throughput TCR immunosequencing, statistical association of individual TCRs with disease status, and machine learning to predict cytomegalovirus infection status. A later analysis re-analyzed previously published TCR beta repertoires from roughly 630 donors and added high-resolution HLA genotyping to study TCR occurrence patterns. Rather than drawing on any new phenotypic data, the later analysis identified candidate immune exposures from TCR beta sequences and the way those sequences occurred across donors. To decide whether each TCR beta V gene segment behaved as functional or pseudogenic, an earlier analysis of approximately 590 of the donors relied on high-throughput TCR beta sequencing. Donor age, sex, ethnicity and CMV serostatus were collected together with the repertoire data. A later genetic analysis used genome-wide SNP genotypes for about 60% of the 666 donors, treating that subset as a discovery cohort. Every repertoire in the discovery cohort had been generated on one and the same sequencing platform. Both class I and class II loci were covered by HLA typing, at four-digit resolution. Typing coverage varied by locus: 629-630 donors for A, B, C, DRB1 and DQB1; roughly 520 for DQA1; more than 600 for DPA1; 450 to 480 for DPB1. A few DR-DQ haplotypes were treated as single units for association and clustering because of strong linkage in the cohort. On average, approximately 250,000 unique TCR beta nucleotide sequences were sequenced per donor among several hundred genotyped donors of the cohort, with roughly 18% of those sequences being non-productive.

General conclusions and limits of the study: Broadly in line with IMGT annotations, most TCR beta V segments showed up in productive rearrangements about 90% or about 30% of the time in an earlier analysis of roughly 590 of the donors. The cohort was sequenced for TCR beta chains only, and without alpha or paired-chain data the features that could be detected were limited. Roughly uniform sequencing depth across donors was assumed in presence/absence analyses, although this assumption may not hold. It was suggested by the authors that the approach could potentially be generalized to other disease states and immunological phenotypes. Linkage disequilibrium might explain the correlated functional status among segregating V segments, but an unknown experimental factor could not be ruled out. In vitro tests confirmed that a few of the cytomegalovirus-associated TCR beta chains recognize cytomegalovirus antigens. A later analysis reported that several top co-occurrence clusters appeared linked to parvovirus B19, influenza, CMV and Epstein-Barr virus. When HLA alleles, especially DR and DQ, strongly co-occurred, attributing TCR associations to individual alleles was difficult. Immune exposure information for the cohort was limited to CMV serostatus. The classifier was reported to diagnose cytomegalovirus status with high specificity and sensitivity in both the original cohort and the validation cohort. An association between a missense DCLRE1C variant and V-gene and J-gene trimming of TCR beta chains was found in a later genetic analysis and replicated in an independent cohort. Because the 87-base-pair reads could not distinguish some IMGT-functional V segments, including TRBV6-2 and TRBV6-3, those segments were excluded. In a later genetic analysis, fewer N-insertions in productive TCRs were reported among donors in an Asian-associated ancestry cluster than the roughly 640-donor mean. A further reported finding was that TCR beta sequences accurately predicted the HLA-A and HLA-B alleles for most subjects in the first cohort. Most CMV-associated TCR beta chains appeared to be HLA-restricted in a later analysis, and the HLA associations seemed to be driven largely by CMV exposure. Because HLA typing was unavailable for some donors at each locus, only the typed subset was used in association tests. A cluster of highly shared sequence variants was judged likely to represent a technical artifact of the sequencing pipeline. According to a later analysis, TCR association rates differed among HLA loci, with DRB1 alleles showing the most associated TCRs and HLA-C alleles showing the fewest. In a later analysis, HLA-associated TCR beta chains were found to be more clonally expanded and to have lower generation probabilities than equally common non-associated chains. Most TCR sequences were seen in very few donors, while some public TCRs were found in many individuals. Seventeen rarely observed V segments, including chromosome 9 orphons, were excluded from the earlier analysis of several hundred of the donors because counts were too low. A total of 150 to 200 TCR beta chains were listed by the study as associated with cytomegalovirus. A later analysis associated about 17,000 TCR beta sequences with specific HLA alleles at a false discovery rate of 0.05.

The cohort consisted of some 730 healthy bone marrow donors. At the time of sampling, all cohort members were nominally healthy, though unrecorded immune exposures were likely present. The donor tested CMV seropositive and was one of the 289 seropositive cohort members. A peripheral blood sample was provided by each donor, and peripheral blood mononuclear cells were used for TCR beta sequencing. Genomic DNA extraction from the blood cell samples was performed with the Qiagen DNeasy Blood Extraction Kit. Recombination connected TRBV16 to TRBJ1-1; D gene: possibly TRBD1, on 6 matching bases. Sample: PBMCs. This clonotype was sampled from a woman aged 25 to 45 in good health and CMV-seropositive. The CDR3 protein is CASSQRGRGNTEAFF. The nucleotides are TGTGCCAGCAGCCAAAGGGGCAGGGGTAACACTGAAGCTTTCTTT.